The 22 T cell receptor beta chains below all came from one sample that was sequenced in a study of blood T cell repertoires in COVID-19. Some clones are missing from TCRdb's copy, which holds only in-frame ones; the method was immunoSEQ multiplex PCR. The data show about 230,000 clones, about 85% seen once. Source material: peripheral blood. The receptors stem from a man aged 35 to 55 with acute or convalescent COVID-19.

The CDR3 DNA follows: TGTGCCAGCAGTTACAAGGAGCGCGGGACTGAAGCTTTCTTT. Translated, it gives CASSYKERGTEAFF. The V and J genes are TRBV6-6 and TRBJ1-1; D is undetermined. The CDR3 extends over 14 amino acids. V lost 2 bases to trimming and J lost 5 bases, with 12 bases between them. CDR1 is MNHNY, CDR2 SVGAGI, per germline (reference sequence).

DNA of the CDR3: TGTGCCAGCAGTGGAGAGTACTACTATGGCTACACCTTC. Amino acids: CASSGEYYYGYTF. The genes are TRBV25-1 and TRBJ1-2, with unresolved D. CDR1 and CDR2 from the germline V gene are MGHDK and SYGVNS. This CDR3 comprises 13 residues. The germline V and J ends were trimmed by 4 bases and 3 bases, with 9 bases remaining between them.

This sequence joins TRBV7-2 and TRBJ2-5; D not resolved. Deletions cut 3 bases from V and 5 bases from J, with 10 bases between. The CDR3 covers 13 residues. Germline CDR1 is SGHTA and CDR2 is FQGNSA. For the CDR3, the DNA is TGTGCCAGCAGCTTGGGCCCCAGCGAGACCCAGTACTTC. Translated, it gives CASSLGPSETQYF.

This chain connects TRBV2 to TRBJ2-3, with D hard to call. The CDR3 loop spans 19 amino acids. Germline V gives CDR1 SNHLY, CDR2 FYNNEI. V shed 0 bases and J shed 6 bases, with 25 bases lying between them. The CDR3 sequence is CASSEALNLETWFVDTQYF. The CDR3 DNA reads TGTGCCAGCAGTGAAGCGCTTAACTTGGAGACTTGGTTTGTCGATACGCAGTATTTT.

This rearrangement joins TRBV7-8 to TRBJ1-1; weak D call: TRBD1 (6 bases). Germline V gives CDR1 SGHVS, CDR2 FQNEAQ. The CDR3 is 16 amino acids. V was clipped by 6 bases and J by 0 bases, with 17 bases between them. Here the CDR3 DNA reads TGTGCCAGCAGGCGGGGGGGGCCCCGAATGAACACTGAAGCTTTCTTT. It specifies CASRRGGPRMNTEAFF.

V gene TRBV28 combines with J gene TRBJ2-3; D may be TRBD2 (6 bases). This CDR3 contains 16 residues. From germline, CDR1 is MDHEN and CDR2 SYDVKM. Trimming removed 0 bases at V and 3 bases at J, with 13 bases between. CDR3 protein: CASSLWGSGGTDTQYF. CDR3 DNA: TGTGCCAGCAGTTTATGGGGAAGTGGGGGGACAGATACGCAGTATTTT. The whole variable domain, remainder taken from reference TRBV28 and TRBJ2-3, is DVKVTQSSRYLVKRTGEKVFLECVQDMDHENMFWYRQDPGLGLRLIYFSYDVKMKEKGDIPEGYSVSREKKERFSLILESASTNQTSMYLCASSLWGSGGTDTQYFGPGTRLTVL.

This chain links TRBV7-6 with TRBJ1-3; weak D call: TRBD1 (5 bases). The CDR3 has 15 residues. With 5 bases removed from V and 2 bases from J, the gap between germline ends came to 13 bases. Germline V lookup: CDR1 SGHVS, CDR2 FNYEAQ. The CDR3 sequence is CASSPRAGAGNTIYF. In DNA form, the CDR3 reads TGTGCCAGCAGCCCTAGAGCGGGGGCTGGAAACACCATATATTTT.

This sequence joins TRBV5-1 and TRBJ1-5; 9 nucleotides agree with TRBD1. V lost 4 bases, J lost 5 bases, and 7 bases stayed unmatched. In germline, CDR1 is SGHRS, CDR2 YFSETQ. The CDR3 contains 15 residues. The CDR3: CASSPGTGPDQPQHF. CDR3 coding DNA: TGCGCCAGCAGCCCGGGGACAGGGCCGGATCAGCCCCAGCATTTT.

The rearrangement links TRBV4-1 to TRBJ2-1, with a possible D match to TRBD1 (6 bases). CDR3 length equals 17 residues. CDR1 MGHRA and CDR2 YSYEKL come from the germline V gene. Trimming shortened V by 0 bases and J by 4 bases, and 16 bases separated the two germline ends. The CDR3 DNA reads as TGCGCCAGCAGCCAAGACGCCGGGACACCAATTTACAATGAGCAGTTCTTC. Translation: CASSQDAGTPIYNEQFF.

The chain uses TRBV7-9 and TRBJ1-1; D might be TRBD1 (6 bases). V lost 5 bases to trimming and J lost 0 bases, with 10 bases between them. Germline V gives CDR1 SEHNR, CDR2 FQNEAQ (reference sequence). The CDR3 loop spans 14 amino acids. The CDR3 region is CASSLGQMNTEAFF. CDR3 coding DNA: TGTGCCAGCAGCCTAGGACAGATGAACACTGAAGCTTTCTTT.

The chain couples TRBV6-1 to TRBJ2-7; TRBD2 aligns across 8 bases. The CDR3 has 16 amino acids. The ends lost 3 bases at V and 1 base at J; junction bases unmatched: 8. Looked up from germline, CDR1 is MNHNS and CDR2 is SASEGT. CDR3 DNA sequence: TGTGCCAGCAGTGATGAATTTGCTAGCGGGTCCTACGAGCAGTACTTC. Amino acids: CASSDEFASGSYEQYF.

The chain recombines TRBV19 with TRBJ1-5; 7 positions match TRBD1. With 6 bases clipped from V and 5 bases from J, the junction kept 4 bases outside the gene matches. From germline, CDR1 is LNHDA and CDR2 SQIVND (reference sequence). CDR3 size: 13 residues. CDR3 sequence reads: CASRTTGDQPQHF. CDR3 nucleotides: TGTGCCAGTAGGACCACAGGGGATCAGCCCCAGCATTTT.

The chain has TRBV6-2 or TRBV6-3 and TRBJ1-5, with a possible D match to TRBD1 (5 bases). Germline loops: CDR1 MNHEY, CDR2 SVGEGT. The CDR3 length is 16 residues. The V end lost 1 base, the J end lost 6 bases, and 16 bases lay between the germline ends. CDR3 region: CASSYLGPGVIQPQHF. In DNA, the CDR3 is TGTGCCAGCAGTTACTTGGGGCCGGGTGTGATTCAGCCCCAGCATTTT.

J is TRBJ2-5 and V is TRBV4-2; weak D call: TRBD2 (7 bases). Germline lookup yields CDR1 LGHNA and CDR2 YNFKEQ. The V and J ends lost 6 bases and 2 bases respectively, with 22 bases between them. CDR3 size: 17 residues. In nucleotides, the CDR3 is TGTGCCAGCAGTTCCGATGTGAACGGGGGGCTGCAAGAGACCCAGTACTTC. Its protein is CASSSDVNGGLQETQYF.

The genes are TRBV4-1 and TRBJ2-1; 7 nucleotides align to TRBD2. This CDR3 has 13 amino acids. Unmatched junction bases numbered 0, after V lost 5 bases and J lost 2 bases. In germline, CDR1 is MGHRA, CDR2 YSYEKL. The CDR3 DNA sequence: TGCGCCAGCAGCGGGACTACCTACAATGAGCAGTTCTTC. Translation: CASSGTTYNEQFF.

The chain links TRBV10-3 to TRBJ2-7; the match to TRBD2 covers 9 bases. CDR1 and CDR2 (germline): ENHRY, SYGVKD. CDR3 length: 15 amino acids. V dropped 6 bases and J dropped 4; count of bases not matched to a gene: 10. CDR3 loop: CAISPIGLAGYEQYF. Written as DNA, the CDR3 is TGTGCCATCAGCCCCATTGGTCTAGCGGGGTACGAGCAGTACTTC.

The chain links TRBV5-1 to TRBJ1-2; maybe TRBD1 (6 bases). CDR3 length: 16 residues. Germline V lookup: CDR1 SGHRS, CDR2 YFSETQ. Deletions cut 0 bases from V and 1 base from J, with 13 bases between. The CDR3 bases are TGCGCCAGCAGCTTGGAAATAGGGGGTGGTAACTATGGCTACACCTTC. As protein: CASSLEIGGGNYGYTF.

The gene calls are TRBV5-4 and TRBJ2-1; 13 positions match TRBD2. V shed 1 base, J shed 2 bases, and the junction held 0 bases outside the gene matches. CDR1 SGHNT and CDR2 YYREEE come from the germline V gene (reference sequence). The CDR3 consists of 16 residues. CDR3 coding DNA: TGTGCCAGCAGCTTGACTAGCGGGGGGGCCTACAATGAGCAGTTCTTC. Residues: CASSLTSGGAYNEQFF.

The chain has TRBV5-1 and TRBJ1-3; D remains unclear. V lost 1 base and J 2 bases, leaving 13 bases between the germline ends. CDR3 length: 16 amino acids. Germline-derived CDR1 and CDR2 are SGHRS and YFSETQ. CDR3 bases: TGCGCCAGCAGCTTGCTTGACGTCGGAGCTGGAAACACCATATATTTT. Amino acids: CASSLLDVGAGNTIYF.

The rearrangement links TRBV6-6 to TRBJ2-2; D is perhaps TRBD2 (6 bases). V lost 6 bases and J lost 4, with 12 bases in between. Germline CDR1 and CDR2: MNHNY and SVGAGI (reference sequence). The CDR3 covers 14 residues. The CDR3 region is CASRHPGGTGELFF. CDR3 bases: TGTGCCAGCAGACACCCCGGGGGCACCGGGGAGCTGTTTTTT.

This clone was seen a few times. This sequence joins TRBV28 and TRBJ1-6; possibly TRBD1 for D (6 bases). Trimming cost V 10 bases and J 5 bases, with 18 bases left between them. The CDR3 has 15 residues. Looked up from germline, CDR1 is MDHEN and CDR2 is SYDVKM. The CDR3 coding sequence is TGTGCCACCACTACCGGACAGATAAATAATTCACCCCTCCACTTT. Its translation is CATTTGQINNSPLHF.

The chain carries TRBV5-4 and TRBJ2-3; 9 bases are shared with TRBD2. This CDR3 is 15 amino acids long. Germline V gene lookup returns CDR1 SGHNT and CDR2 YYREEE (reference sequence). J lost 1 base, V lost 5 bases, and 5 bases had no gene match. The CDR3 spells CASSLAGARTDTQYF. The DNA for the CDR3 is TGTGCCAGCAGTTTAGCGGGGGCGCGCACAGATACGCAGTATTTT.